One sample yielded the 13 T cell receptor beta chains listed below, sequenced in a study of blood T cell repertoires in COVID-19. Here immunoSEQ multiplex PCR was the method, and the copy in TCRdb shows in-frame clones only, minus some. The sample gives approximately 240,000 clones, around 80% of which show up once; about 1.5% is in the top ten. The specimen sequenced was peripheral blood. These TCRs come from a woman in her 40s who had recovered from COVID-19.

CDR3 protein: CASSLKRGAGEQYF. The CDR3 region has the DNA TGTGCCAGCAGCTTAAAGCGGGGGGCGGGGGAGCAGTACTTC. V usage is TRBV7-2 and J usage is TRBJ2-7; 9 bases match TRBD2. This CDR3 contains 14 residues. Germline CDR1 reads SGHTA; CDR2 reads FQGNSA. J gave up 7 bases and V 2 bases, and 6 bases lay outside the gene matches.

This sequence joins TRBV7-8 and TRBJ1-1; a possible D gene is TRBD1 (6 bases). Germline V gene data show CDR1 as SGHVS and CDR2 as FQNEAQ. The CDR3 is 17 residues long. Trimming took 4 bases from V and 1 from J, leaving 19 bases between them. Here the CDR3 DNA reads TGTGCCAGCAGCTCCGAGGGCCGACAGGACTCGAACACTGAAGCTTTCTTT. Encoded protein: CASSSEGRQDSNTEAFF.

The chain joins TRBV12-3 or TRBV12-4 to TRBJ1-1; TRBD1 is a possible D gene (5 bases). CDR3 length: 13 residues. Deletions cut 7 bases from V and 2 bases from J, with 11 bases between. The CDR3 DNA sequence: TGTGCCAGCACCCATGACAGCAACACTGAAGCTTTCTTT. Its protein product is CASTHDSNTEAFF.

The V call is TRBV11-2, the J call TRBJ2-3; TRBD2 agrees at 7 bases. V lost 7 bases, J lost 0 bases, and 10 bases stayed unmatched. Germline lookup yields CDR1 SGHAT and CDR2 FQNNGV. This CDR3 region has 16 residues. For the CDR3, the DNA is TGTGCCAGCACTTCAGGAGCGGGGCCCAGCACAGATACGCAGTATTTT. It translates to CASTSGAGPSTDTQYF.

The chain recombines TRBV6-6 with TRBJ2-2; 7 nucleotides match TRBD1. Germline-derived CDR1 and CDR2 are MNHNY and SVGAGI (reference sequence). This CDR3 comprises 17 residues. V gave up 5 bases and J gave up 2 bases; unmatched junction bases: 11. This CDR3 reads CASSPSLGGDNTGELFF. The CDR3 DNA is TGTGCCAGCAGTCCGTCCTTAGGGGGCGACAACACCGGGGAGCTGTTTTTT.

Here the CDR3 DNA reads TGCAGCGTTGTGATTGTACAGGGGGCCTACGAGCAGTACTTC. This gives the protein CSVVIVQGAYEQYF. The chain joins TRBV29-1 to TRBJ2-7, with 8 bases matching TRBD1. The CDR3 covers 14 residues. Trimming removed 4 bases from V and 2 bases from J; junction bases left unmatched: 7. Germline assignment: CDR1 SQVTM and CDR2 ANQGSEA.

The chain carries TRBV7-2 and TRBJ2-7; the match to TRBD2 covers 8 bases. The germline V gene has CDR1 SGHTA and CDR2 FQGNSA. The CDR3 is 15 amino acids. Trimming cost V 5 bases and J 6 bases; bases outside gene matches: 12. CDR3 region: CASSRTGTRSSEQYF. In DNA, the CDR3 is TGTGCCAGCAGCCGGACCGGGACTAGGTCTTCCGAGCAGTACTTC.

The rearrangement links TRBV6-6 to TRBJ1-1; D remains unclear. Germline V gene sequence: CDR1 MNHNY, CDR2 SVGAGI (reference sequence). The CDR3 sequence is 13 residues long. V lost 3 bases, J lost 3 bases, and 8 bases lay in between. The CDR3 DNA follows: TGTGCCAGCAGTTATTCGGGGTACACTGAAGCTTTCTTT. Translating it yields CASSYSGYTEAFF.

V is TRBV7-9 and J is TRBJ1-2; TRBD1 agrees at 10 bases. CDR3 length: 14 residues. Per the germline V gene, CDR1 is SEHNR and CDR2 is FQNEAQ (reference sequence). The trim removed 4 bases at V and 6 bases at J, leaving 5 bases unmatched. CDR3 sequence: CASSYGQGGDGYTF. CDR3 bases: TGTGCCAGCAGCTATGGACAGGGGGGCGATGGCTACACCTTC.

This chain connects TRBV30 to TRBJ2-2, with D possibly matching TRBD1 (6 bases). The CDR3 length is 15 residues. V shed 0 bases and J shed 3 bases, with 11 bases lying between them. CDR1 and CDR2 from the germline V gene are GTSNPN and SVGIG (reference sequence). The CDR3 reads CAWSVPSGDTGELFF. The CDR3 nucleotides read TGTGCCTGGAGTGTACCCTCAGGGGACACCGGGGAGCTGTTTTTT.

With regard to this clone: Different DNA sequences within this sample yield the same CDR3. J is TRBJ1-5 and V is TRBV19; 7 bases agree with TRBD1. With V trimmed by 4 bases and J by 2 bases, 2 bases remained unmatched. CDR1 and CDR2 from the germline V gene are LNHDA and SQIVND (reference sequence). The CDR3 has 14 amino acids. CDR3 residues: CASSTTGGNQPQHF. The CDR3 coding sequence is TGTGCCAGTAGTACAACAGGGGGCAATCAGCCCCAGCATTTT.

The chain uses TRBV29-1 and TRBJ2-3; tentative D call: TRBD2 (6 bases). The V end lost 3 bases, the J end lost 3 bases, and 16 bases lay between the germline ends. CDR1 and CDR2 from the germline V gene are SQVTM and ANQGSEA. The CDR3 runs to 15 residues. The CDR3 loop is CSVEGGGGRTDTQYF. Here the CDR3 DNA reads TGCAGCGTTGAGGGGGGTGGAGGTAGGACAGATACGCAGTATTTT.

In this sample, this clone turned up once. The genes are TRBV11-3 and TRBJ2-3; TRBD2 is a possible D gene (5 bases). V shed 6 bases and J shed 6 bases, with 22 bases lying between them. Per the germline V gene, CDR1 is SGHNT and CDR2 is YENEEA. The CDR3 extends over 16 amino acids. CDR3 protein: CASRLKRAATLDTQYF. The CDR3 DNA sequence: TGTGCCAGCAGGCTAAAGAGGGCAGCCACTCTGGATACGCAGTATTTT.